Sequencing of this TCR beta chain was carried out in a study of blood T cell repertoires in COVID-19. About the research overall: Both acute and convalescent COVID-19 samples were obtained from the United States, Italy and Spain. The cDNA or gDNA used as material had been derived from T cells, B-cell-depleted T cells, or PBMCs.

The data were produced by immunoSEQ multiplex PCR, yet TCRdb's version contains in-frame clones alone and is incomplete. Here the sample spans 130,000 to 150,000 clones, around 87% being singletons. The TCR originated in a woman aged 50 to 60 with active or convalescent COVID-19. Sequenced sample: peripheral blood.

The CDR3 coding sequence is TGTGCCAGCAGTTTCTTTAAGGAGGGAGGGAAGGATGGCTACACCTTC. Amino acids: CASSFFKEGGKDGYTF. The V call is TRBV27, the J call TRBJ1-2; no clear D gene. In germline, CDR1 is MNHEY, CDR2 SMNVEV (reference sequence). V was pared by 3 bases and J by 6 bases, with 20 bases between. CDR3 length: 16 amino acids.